This TCR beta chain was obtained from a study of vaccination and CD4 T cells after COVID-19. About the study: The study drew post-COVID samples a median 101 days after diagnosis (range 35 to 161).

The treatment is: roughly 10-day PBMC culture with coronavirus spike peptide pools or control peptides (ViraFEST assay). The V gene's germline CDR1 is SQVTM and CDR2 ANQGSEA. Trimming stripped 7 bases from V and 1 base from J, with 17 bases between. This CDR3 contains 14 residues. Cultured CD4+ T cells had their DNA profiled by the Oncomine TCR Beta short-read assay. TCRdb reprocessed the PCR reads with MiXCR, giving one entry per CDR3 protein. The profile shows 9,500 to 12,000 distinct CDR3 sequences, 25% of them singletons. In its sample, this clonotype was seen a few times. The antigen is not known.

This chain connects TRBV29-1 to TRBJ2-7, with D possibly TRBD1 on 6 matching bases. This receptor was identified in a human donor who had recovered from COVID-19. The starting material was CD4+ T cells from blood, cultured in vitro, obtained after SARS-CoV-2 vaccination. The CDR3 region is CSGAGPQGSYEQYF. For the CDR3, the DNA is TGCAGCGGGGCCGGGCCTCAGGGGTCCTACGAGCAGTACTTC.